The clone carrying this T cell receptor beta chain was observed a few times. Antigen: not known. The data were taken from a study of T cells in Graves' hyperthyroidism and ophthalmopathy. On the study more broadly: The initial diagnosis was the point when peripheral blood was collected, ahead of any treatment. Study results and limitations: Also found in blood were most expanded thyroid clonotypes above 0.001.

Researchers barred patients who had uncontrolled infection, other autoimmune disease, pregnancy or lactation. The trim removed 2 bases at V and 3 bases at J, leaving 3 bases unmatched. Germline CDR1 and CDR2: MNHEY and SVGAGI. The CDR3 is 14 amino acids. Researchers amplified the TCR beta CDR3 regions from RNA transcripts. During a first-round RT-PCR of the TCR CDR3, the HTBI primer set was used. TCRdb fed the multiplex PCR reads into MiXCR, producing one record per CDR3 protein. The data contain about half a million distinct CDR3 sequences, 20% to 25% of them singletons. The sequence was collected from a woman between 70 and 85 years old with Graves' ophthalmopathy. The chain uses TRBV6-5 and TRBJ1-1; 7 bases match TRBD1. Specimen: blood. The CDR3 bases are TGTGCCAGCAGTTACGACAGGGACCACACTGAAGCTTTCTTT. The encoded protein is CASSYDRDHTEAFF.